The sample holds many counts of the clone carrying this TCR beta chain. The entry originates in a study of regulatory T cells in long-lasting Graves disease. The time point here: newly diagnosed GD, antithyroid drugs for less than 3 months. Isolated PBMC RNA provided the starting material for the TCR library. TCR beta libraries were built with iRepertoire HTBI primers and Arm-PCR of CDR3 regions. Via MiXCR, TCRdb re-called the multiplex PCR reads, giving one row per CDR3 protein. The sample contains around 480,000 distinct CDR3 sequences, 15% to 20% of which appear only once. The CDR3 runs to 16 residues. Trimming removed 2 bases from V and 10 bases from J, with 18 bases in between. The germline CDR1 and CDR2 sequences are SNHLY and FYNNEI. The sample also formed part of further work on T cells in Graves' hyperthyroidism and ophthalmopathy. Turning to that study: In the blood, most expanded thyroid clonotypes above 0.001 appeared as well.

This chain connects TRBV2 to TRBJ1-6, with D maybe TRBD1 (5 bases). The sample consisted of peripheral blood mononuclear cells (PBMCs), taken at new diagnosis, from a patient treated with antithyroid drugs. This receptor was taken from a man aged 35 to 55 with Graves disease. The CDR3 protein is CASSESAVRVRSPLHF. CDR3 sequence (DNA): TGTGCCAGCAGTGAATCGGCGGTCAGGGTCAGATCACCCCTCCACTTT.